This TCR beta chain was captured by sequencing in a study of lymphopenia after photon versus proton radiotherapy. Study-level results: Photon-treated patients lost naive T cells and TCR diversity; proton-treated stayed stable.

Here immunoSEQ multiplex PCR was the method, and the copy in TCRdb shows in-frame clones only, minus some. Of about 60,000 clones in the sample, about 88% were seen once. As for this clone: The antigen remains unidentified.

The source of this sequence is a man between 60 and 75 years old with pancreatic cancer. Source: peripheral blood, taken from a patient treated with proton-based radiotherapy.

Written as DNA, the CDR3 is TGTGCCAGCAGCTTAGGCAGGGGAGGAGGTCAGCCCCAGCATTTT. Encoded protein: CASSLGRGGGQPQHF. The V and J genes are TRBV7-2 and TRBJ1-5, with TRBD1 as a possible D gene (6 bases). The germline V and J ends were trimmed by 1 base and 6 bases, with 13 bases remaining between them. CDR1 is SGHTA, CDR2 FQGNSA, per germline. CDR3 length: 15 residues.